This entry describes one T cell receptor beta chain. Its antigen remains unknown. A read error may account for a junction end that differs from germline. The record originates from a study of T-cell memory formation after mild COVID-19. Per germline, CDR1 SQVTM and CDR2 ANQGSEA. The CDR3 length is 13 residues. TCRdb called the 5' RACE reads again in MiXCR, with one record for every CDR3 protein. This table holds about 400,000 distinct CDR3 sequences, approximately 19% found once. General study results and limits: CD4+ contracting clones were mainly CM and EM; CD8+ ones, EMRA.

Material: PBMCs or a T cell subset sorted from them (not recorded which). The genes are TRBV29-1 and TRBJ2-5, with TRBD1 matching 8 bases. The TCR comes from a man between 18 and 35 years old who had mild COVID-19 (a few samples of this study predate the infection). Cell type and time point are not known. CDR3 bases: TGCAGCGTAGACAGGGGCTCCCAAGAGAACCAGTACTTC. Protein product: CSVDRGSQENQYF.